This TCR beta chain was retrieved from a study of T cell responses to AZD1222 COVID-19 vaccine. Study findings and constraints: Repertoire sampling was restricted to post-peak T cell response timepoints. Close to half of spike-specific TCRs reportedly recognize unmutated variant regions. The breadth and depth of Spike-specific TCRs increased once two AZD1222 doses had been given.

Only a few counts were recorded for this clone. Its antigen is still unknown. Germline CDR1 LGHDT, CDR2 YNNKEL (reference sequence). V lost 1 base and J lost 2; bases outside the gene matches: 6. The CDR3 consists of 18 residues. Using immunoSEQ multiplex PCR, the repertoire was profiled, and TCRdb retains in-frame clones only, with some absent. Of under 150,000 clones in the sample, around 90% were seen once. The chain recombines TRBV3-1 (or the pseudogene TRBV3-2) with TRBJ2-3; 13 bases agree with TRBD2. This TCR came from an adult in good health. The sequencing here drew on peripheral blood, taken on day 0 of AZD1222 vaccination. CDR3 amino acids: CASSQGLAGGPLTDTQYF. The DNA of the CDR3 is TGTGCCAGCAGCCAAGGACTAGCGGGGGGTCCCCTCACAGATACGCAGTATTTT.